These T cell receptor beta chains were read from a single sample in a study of cytomegalovirus exposure and HLA in healthy donors. Profiled with immunoSEQ multiplex PCR; TCRdb holds only in-frame clones, not every one. This table lists about 130,000 clones. Source material: PBMCs. These receptors all stem from a man aged 18 to 35 in good health and CMV-seronegative. Each CDR3 is given with its conserved first and last residue. D genes are given only for firm matches.

V	D	J	DNA	CDR3
TRBV6-4	NA	TRBJ2-3	TGTGCCAGCAGTGATCCTAGCACAGATACGCAGTATTTT	CASSDPSTDTQYF
TRBV6-5	TRBD1	TRBJ1-1	TGTGCCAGCAGCCATAGGGACAGGCAAAGTGAAGCTTTCTTT	CASSHRDRQSEAFF
TRBV7-2	TRBD1	TRBJ2-3	TGTGCCAGCAGCCCAAGGCAGGGGGCTAGGAGCACAGATACGCAGTATTTT	CASSPRQGARSTDTQYF
TRBV7-2	TRBD2	TRBJ2-2	TGTGCCAGCAGCTTAAGGGCACGGGAGGGCTTCGCGAACACCGGGGAGCTGTTTTTT	CASSLRAREGFANTGELFF
TRBV5-1	TRBD2	TRBJ2-5	TGCGCCAGCAGCTCCGGGAGGGCCAGGGAGACCCAGTACTTC	CASSSGRARETQYF
TRBV15	NA	TRBJ1-5	TGTGCCACCAGCCTCCAGGGGAATCAGCCCCAGCATTTT	CATSLQGNQPQHF
TRBV28	NA	TRBJ2-3	TGTGCCAGCAGTTTTATACTAGGCACAGATACGCAGTATTTT	CASSFILGTDTQYF
TRBV10-3	NA	TRBJ2-7	TGTGCCATTTCCGTGATGAGAGAGCAGTACTTC	CAISVMREQYF
TRBV15	NA	TRBJ2-4	TGTGCCACCAGCCCCTATTCACGACAGGACCAAAATCAAAACGCCAAAAACATTCAGTACTTC	CATSPYSRQDQNQNAKNIQYF
TRBV27	TRBD1	TRBJ1-1	TGTGCCAGCAGGGAGGGACAGTCTAGTGAAGCTTTCTTT	CASREGQSSEAFF
TRBV27	NA	TRBJ1-5	TGTGCCAGCAGTTCCCAGGGCTTTAATAGCAATCAGCCCCAGCATTTT	CASSSQGFNSNQPQHF
TRBV7-9	NA	TRBJ2-7	TGTGCCAGCAGCTTCACGCCCTCCTACGAGCAGTACTTC	CASSFTPSYEQYF
TRBV14	TRBD1	TRBJ1-1	TGTGCCAGCAGCCAACCGGGACAGGGGCCGAACACTGAAGCTTTCTTT	CASSQPGQGPNTEAFF
TRBV7-9	NA	TRBJ2-2	TGTGCCAGCAGCTTACAGGTTACAGGGAACACCGGGGAGCTGTTTTTT	CASSLQVTGNTGELFF
TRBV11-2	NA	TRBJ2-1	TGTGCCAGCAGCTCCCGACCCAGCCCTAGTTACAATGAGCAGTTCTTC	CASSSRPSPSYNEQFF
TRBV27	NA	TRBJ1-1	TGTGCCAGCAGTGTCCGTCTGGGGCGCTCCCACAAGGGCACTGAAGCTTTCTTT	CASSVRLGRSHKGTEAFF
TRBV9	NA	TRBJ2-2	TGTGCCAGCAGCGTCCGGCGGGGCACGAACACCGGGGAGCTGTTTTTT	CASSVRRGTNTGELFF
TRBV28	TRBD1	TRBJ1-1	TGTGCCAGCGGACTACAGGGGACTGAAGCTTTCTTT	CASGLQGTEAFF
TRBV2	NA	TRBJ1-6	TGTGCCAGCAGTGCATGGGCCGGGGGTGGTTCACCCCTCCACTTT	CASSAWAGGGSPLHF
TRBV4-1	NA	TRBJ2-7	TGCGCCAGCAGCCAAGATCCCGGCCCTTGGGGCGGGAACGAGCAGTACTTC	CASSQDPGPWGGNEQYF
TRBV28	TRBD1	TRBJ2-7	TGTGCCAGCAGCCCCCCCGGGACAGGGGAGTACGAGCAGTACTTC	CASSPPGTGEYEQYF
TRBV5-6	NA	TRBJ2-7	TGTGCCAGCAGCTTGGGGACAGCCGACTACGAGCAGTACTTC	CASSLGTADYEQYF
TRBV7-9	TRBD2	TRBJ2-3	TGTGCCAGCAGTTCTCGGCAGCGGGAGATCACAGATACGCAGTATTTT	CASSSRQREITDTQYF
TRBV11-2	NA	TRBJ2-2	TGTGCCAGCAGCACCCAGGGTGGAGGGACTCCCGGGGAGCTGTTTTTT	CASSTQGGGTPGELFF
TRBV5-1	TRBD1	TRBJ2-1	TGCGCCAGCAGCTTGGTTGCGACAGGGTTTGGAAATGAGCAGTTCTTC	CASSLVATGFGNEQFF
TRBV19	TRBD1	TRBJ1-1	TGTGCCAGTAGCGCGGGACAGGGTTACGTGACTGAAGCTTTCTTT	CASSAGQGYVTEAFF
TRBV7-6	NA	TRBJ1-1	TGTGCCAGCAGCTTATCACCGACAGGAAAGAGAACTGAAGCTTTCTTT	CASSLSPTGKRTEAFF
TRBV9	NA	TRBJ2-5	TGTGCCAGCAGCGTAGCAGGGGTAGAAGAGACCCAGTACTTC	CASSVAGVEETQYF
TRBV19	NA	TRBJ1-3	TGTGCCAGTAGTATAGCACGGGGGGCATCTGGAAACACCATATATTTT	CASSIARGASGNTIYF
TRBV6-5	TRBD1	TRBJ1-2	TGTGCCAGCAGTTACTCGAACAGGGGGTTTTATGGCTACACCTTC	CASSYSNRGFYGYTF
TRBV7-9	TRBD1	TRBJ1-1	TGTGCCAGCAGCTTAGGAGGGACAGGGGCACCTGAAGCTTTCTTT	CASSLGGTGAPEAFF
TRBV7-9	TRBD2	TRBJ2-2	TGTGCCAGCAGCCTTAGGGCTAGCGGATCCAAGAACACCGGGGAGCTGTTTTTT	CASSLRASGSKNTGELFF
TRBV5-1	TRBD1	TRBJ1-4	TGCGCCAGCAGCTTTACCACCGGGACAGGGGAGGAAAAACTGTTTTTT	CASSFTTGTGEEKLFF
TRBV5-1	TRBD2	TRBJ2-1	TGCGCCTGCAAACCTAGCGGGACCTCCTACAATGAGCAGTTCTTC	CACKPSGTSYNEQFF
TRBV4-3	TRBD2	TRBJ2-5	TGCGCCAGCAGCCAAGAGGCGCGGGGGGCCCTCCTAGAGACCCAGTACTTC	CASSQEARGALLETQYF
TRBV7-3	TRBD1	TRBJ2-2	TGTGCCAGCAGCAGGGACAGGGCAACCGGGGAGCTGTTTTTT	CASSRDRATGELFF
TRBV19	NA	TRBJ1-4	TGTGCCAGTAGTATAGCCAGGGGCAATGAAAAACTGTTTTTT	CASSIARGNEKLFF
TRBV7-8	TRBD1	TRBJ2-7	TGTGCCAGCAGCGCCCGACAGGGGGCCCCCCACGAGCAGTACTTC	CASSARQGAPHEQYF
TRBV25-1	NA	TRBJ2-5	TGTGCCAGCAGAAAAACAGAACAAGAGACCCAGTACTTC	CASRKTEQETQYF
TRBV11-2	NA	TRBJ2-5	TGTGCCAGCAGCTTACATGACAGAGCACGGGAGACCCAGTACTTC	CASSLHDRARETQYF
TRBV5-4	NA	TRBJ2-7	TGTGCCAGCAGCCCCCGGGCTTGGGGGATGACTAGAGGAGAGCAGTACTTC	CASSPRAWGMTRGEQYF
TRBV11-2	NA	TRBJ2-1	TGTGCCAGCAGCTTAGATCGTGCCAGGGTCGGCTACAATGAGCAGTTCTTC	CASSLDRARVGYNEQFF
TRBV7-2	NA	TRBJ1-5	TGTGCCAGCAGCTTAGCGCCAGGCATGAATCAGCCCCAGCATTTT	CASSLAPGMNQPQHF
TRBV4-3	NA	TRBJ2-7	TGCGCCAGCAGCCAAGATAAAATCGGCTCCTACGAGCAGTACTTC	CASSQDKIGSYEQYF
TRBV6-5	NA	TRBJ1-6	TGTGCCATCGGGGGTAATTCACCCCTCCACTTT	CAIGGNSPLHF
TRBV11-3	NA	TRBJ2-3	TGTGCCAGCAGCTCTAACCGGGACACCAGCACAGATACGCAGTATTTT	CASSSNRDTSTDTQYF
TRBV6-5	TRBD2	TRBJ2-3	TGTGCCAGCAGTTACCCTGGGACTAGCGGCACAGATACGCAGTATTTT	CASSYPGTSGTDTQYF
TRBV27	TRBD1	TRBJ2-7	TGTGCCAGCAGGACAGGGGGCTTCGACGAGCAGTACTTC	CASRTGGFDEQYF